These T cell receptor beta chains were read from a single sample in a study of T cell changes during pregnancy in multiple sclerosis. Sequenced by immunoSEQ multiplex PCR; TCRdb stores in-frame clones only, minus some. The table records some 120,000 clones, roughly 95% of them present only once. The sequencing used peripheral blood, collected after pregnancy. The origin of the receptors is a female donor with multiple sclerosis, enrolled in a pregnancy study. The CDR3 runs from the conserved cysteine through the conserved F or W. A D gene is named only where the DNA matches it firmly. Clone size is not always given. Where it is, it says once, few, many or a class for expanded clones.

v_gene,d_gene,j_gene,abundance,CDR3aa,CDR3nt
TRBV4-1,.,TRBJ2-1,.,CASSQGQHQFF,TGCGCCAGCAGCCAAGGACAGCATCAGTTCTTC
TRBV28,TRBD1,TRBJ2-3,.,CASSSPTGGPDTQYF,TGTGCCAGCAGTTCCCCGACAGGGGGCCCAGATACGCAGTATTTT
TRBV15,.,TRBJ1-5,.,CATADGNQPQHF,TGTGCCACCGCGGATGGGAATCAGCCCCAGCATTTT
TRBV30,.,TRBJ1-3,few,CAWSRDSGSGNTIYF,TGTGCCTGGAGTCGGGACTCAGGGAGTGGAAACACCATATATTTT
TRBV18,TRBD1,TRBJ2-3,.,CASSRTGTNTQYF,TGTGCCAGCTCAAGGACAGGGACGAATACGCAGTATTTT
TRBV15,TRBD2,TRBJ2-5,.,CATEGLARETQYF,TGTGCCACCGAGGGACTAGCCCGCGAGACCCAGTACTTC
TRBV5-1,TRBD1,TRBJ1-2,once,CASSPPRGGGIGYTF,TGCGCCAGCAGCCCCCCGCGAGGGGGCGGCATTGGCTACACCTTC
TRBV19,.,TRBJ2-2,.,CASTLRRLVDTGELFF,TGTGCCAGTACCCTGAGGCGACTGGTCGACACCGGGGAGCTGTTTTTT
TRBV5-1,.,TRBJ2-7,once,CASSLYGFGSYEQYF,TGCGCCAGCAGCTTGTACGGGTTTGGATCCTACGAGCAGTACTTC
TRBV7-3,TRBD2,TRBJ2-1,.,CASSLRGAGGGTYNEQFF,TGTGCCAGCAGCCTCAGGGGAGCGGGAGGGGGGACCTACAATGAGCAGTTCTTC
TRBV29-1,TRBD1,TRBJ2-7,.,CSVESTGTGGWYEQYF,TGCAGCGTTGAGTCTACCGGGACAGGGGGCTGGTACGAGCAGTACTTC
TRBV19,TRBD2,TRBJ2-2,.,CASSTSGRTGELFF,TGTGCCAGTAGTACTAGCGGGAGGACCGGGGAGCTGTTTTTT
TRBV12-5,TRBD2,TRBJ2-2,.,CASGLRGLAGDTGELFF,TGTGCTAGTGGTTTGAGGGGACTAGCGGGCGACACCGGGGAGCTGTTTTTT
TRBV4-2,.,TRBJ1-2,.,CASSQGGGGYTF,TGTGCCAGCAGCCAAGGAGGGGGAGGCTACACCTTC
TRBV28,.,TRBJ1-1,.,CASSDFVEAFF,TGTGCCAGCAGCGACTTCGTTGAAGCTTTCTTT
TRBV30,.,TRBJ1-1,.,CAWTLAVTEAFF,TGTGCCTGGACCCTGGCGGTCACTGAAGCTTTCTTT
TRBV27,.,TRBJ2-7,.,CASSLSRSYEQYF,TGTGCCAGCAGTTTATCGAGAAGTTACGAGCAGTACTTC
TRBV5-1,TRBD2,TRBJ2-2,.,CASSDNVGLAANTGELFF,TGCGCCAGCAGCGACAATGTGGGACTAGCGGCGAACACCGGGGAGCTGTTTTTT
TRBV5-6,TRBD1,TRBJ2-1,.,CATLGTGQGRGEQFF,TGTGCCACACTGGGGACCGGACAGGGGCGGGGTGAGCAGTTCTTC
TRBV4-1,TRBD1,TRBJ1-5,.,CASTLTWDRTYQPQHF,TGCGCCAGCACCCTAACTTGGGACAGGACTTATCAGCCCCAGCATTTT
TRBV29-1,TRBD1,TRBJ1-1,.,CSVDRGTGGLHTEAFF,TGCAGCGTTGATCGCGGGACAGGGGGATTACACACTGAAGCTTTCTTT